This record covers a single T cell receptor beta chain. Its antigen is unidentified. A read error may produce the germline difference seen at one junction end. The data belong to a study of tumor-infiltrating lymphocytes in primary liver carcinoma. TCR beta cDNA was reverse-transcribed from about 0.45 ug of total RNA. The reaction used a constant-region primer and ProtoScript II reverse transcriptase. ARM-PCR, slightly modified, supplied the TCR beta libraries through three nested multiplex PCR rounds. The first two PCR rounds used TRBV1-TRBV30 forward primers with a C-beta reverse primer, nine to ten cycles each. MiXCR was run by TCRdb on the multiplex PCR reads, yielding one entry per CDR3 protein. The sample contains fewer than 110,000 distinct CDR3 sequences, under 70% of which appear only once. The CDR3 is 14 amino acids. Scientists recovered RNA and DNA together from around 20-30 mg of unsorted bulk tissue. Sampling was performed at five separate regions of each tumor.

Regarding the study as a whole: Merely some 8-24% of top clones spanned all five tumor regions. The top-250-clone fraction was significantly higher in tumors than in blood (p = 0.039).

This chain connects TRBV12-3 or TRBV12-4 to TRBJ2-2; TRBD2 might be the D (6 bases). The sequenced sample was liver tumor tissue from sampling region 2. Subset specified: tumor region T2, inferior pole. The TCR originated in a woman aged 55 to 70 with primary liver carcinoma and hepatitis B virus infection. CDR3 region: CASSLWDYTGELFF. The CDR3 bases are TGTGCTAGCAGTCTCTGGGACTACACCGGGGAGCTGTTTTTT.